This entry features one TCR beta chain sequence. Its antigen remains unidentified. The CDR3 contains 13 residues. The V end was cut by 10 bases, the J end by 1 base, with 13 bases between. Looked up from germline, CDR1 is MNHNY and CDR2 is SVGAGI (reference sequence). This record comes from a study of T cells in tuberculosis. Study overall: CD1B tetramers identified T cells specific for mycobacterial lipid GMM. Notes on the study in general: Cases with active tuberculosis were adults, while controls were adolescents. The TCR-beta difference was not significant; alpha differences partly reflected length.

Each donor contributed roughly 100,000 T cells on average, unsorted. Assay: immunoSEQ multiplex PCR; the TCRdb copy retains only in-frame clones and omits some. Seen here are 30,000 to 45,000 clones, 85% to 95% observed once, and the top ten hold 12%. The chain joins TRBV6-6 to TRBJ1-1; no reliable D call. The TCR was taken from a donor between 10 and 35 years old with latent tuberculosis or without tuberculosis infection. Some clones in this sample may be carry-over from other donors' samples. The sequenced sample consisted of PBMCs. Here the CDR3 reads CATFRSENTEAFF. The CDR3 DNA reads as TGTGCCACTTTTCGGAGTGAGAACACTGAAGCTTTCTTT.